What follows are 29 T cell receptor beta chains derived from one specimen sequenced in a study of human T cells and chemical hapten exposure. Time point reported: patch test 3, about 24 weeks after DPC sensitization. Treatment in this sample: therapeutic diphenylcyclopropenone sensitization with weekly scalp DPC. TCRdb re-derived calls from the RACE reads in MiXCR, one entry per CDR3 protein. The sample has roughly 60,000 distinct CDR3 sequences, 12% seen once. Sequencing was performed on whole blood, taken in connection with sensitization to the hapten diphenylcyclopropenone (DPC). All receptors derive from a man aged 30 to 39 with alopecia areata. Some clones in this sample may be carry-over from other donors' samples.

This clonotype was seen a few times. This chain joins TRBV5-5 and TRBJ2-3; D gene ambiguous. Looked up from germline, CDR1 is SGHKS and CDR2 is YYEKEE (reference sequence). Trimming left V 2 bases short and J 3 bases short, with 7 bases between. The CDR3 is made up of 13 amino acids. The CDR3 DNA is TGTGCCAGCAGCTTAGTATGGACAGATACGCAGTATTTT. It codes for CASSLVWTDTQYF.

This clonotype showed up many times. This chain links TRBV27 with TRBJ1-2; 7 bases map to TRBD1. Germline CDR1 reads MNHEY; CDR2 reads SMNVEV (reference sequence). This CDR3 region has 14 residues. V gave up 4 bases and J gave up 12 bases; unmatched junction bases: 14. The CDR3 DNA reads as TGTGCCAGCAGTTCCCTTGAGAGGGGGCTCTTTCACACCTTC. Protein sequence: CASSSLERGLFHTF.

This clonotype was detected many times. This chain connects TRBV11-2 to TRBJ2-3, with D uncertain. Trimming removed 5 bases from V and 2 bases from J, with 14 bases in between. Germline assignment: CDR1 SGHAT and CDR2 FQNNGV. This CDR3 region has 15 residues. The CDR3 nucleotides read TGTGCCAGCAGCCTGGGCCCCGGGTACACAGATACGCAGTATTTT. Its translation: CASSLGPGYTDTQYF.

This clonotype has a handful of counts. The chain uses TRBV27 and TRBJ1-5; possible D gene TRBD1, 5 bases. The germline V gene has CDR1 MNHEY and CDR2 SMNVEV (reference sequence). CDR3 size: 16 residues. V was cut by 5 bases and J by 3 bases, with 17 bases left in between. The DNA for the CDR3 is TGTGCCAGCAGTCTCTACTTTGTAGGGGACAATCAGCCCCAGCATTTT. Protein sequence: CASSLYFVGDNQPQHF.

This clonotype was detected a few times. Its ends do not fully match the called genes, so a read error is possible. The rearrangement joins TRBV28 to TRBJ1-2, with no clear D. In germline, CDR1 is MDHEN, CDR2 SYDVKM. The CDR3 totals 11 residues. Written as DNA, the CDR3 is TGTGCCAGCCTAAAGAAACAGAACCATTTCTTC. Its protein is CASLKKQNHFF.

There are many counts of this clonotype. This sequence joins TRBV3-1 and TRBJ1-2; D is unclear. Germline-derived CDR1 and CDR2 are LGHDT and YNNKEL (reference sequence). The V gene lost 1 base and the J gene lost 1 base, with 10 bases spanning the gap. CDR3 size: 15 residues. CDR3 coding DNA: TGTGCCAGCAGCCAAGGAGGTCTCAATAACTATGGCTACACCTTC. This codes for CASSQGGLNNYGYTF.

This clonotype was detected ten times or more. Here the CDR3 DNA reads TGCGCCAGCAGCCAAGGGGACCGTGGTGAAGCTTTCTTT. Translating it yields CASSQGDRGEAFF. The gene calls are TRBV4-3 and TRBJ1-1; D perhaps matches TRBD1 (5 bases). This CDR3 contains 13 residues. Trimming shortened V by 1 base and J by 7 bases, and 10 bases separated the two germline ends. Germline values: CDR1 LGHNA, CDR2 YSLEER.

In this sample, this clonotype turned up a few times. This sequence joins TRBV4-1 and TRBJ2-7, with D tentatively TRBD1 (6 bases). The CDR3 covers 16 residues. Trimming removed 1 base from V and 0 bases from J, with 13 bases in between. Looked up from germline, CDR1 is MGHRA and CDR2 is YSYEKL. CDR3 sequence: CASSQVPWTASYEQYF. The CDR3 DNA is TGCGCCAGCAGCCAAGTCCCATGGACAGCCTCCTACGAGCAGTACTTC.

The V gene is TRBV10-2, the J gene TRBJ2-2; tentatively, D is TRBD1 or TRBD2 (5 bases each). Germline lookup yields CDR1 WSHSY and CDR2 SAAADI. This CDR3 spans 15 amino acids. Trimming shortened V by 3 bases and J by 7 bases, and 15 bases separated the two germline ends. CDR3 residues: CASSDGMRGYGELFF. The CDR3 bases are TGCGCCAGCAGTGATGGTATGAGGGGCTACGGGGAGCTGTTTTTT.

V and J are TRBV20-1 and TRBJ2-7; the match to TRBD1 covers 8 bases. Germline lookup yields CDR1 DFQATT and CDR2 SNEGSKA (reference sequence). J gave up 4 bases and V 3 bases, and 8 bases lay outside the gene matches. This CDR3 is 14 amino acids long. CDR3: CSASLTRQGYEQYF. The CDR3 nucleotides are TGCAGTGCTAGCCTGACCCGACAGGGGTACGAGCAGTACTTC.

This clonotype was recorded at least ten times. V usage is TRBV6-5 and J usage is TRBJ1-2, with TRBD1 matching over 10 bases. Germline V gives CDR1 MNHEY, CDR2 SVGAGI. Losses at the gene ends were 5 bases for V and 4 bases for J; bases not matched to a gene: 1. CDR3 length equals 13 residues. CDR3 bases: TGTGCCAGCAGTCGGGACAGGGGCTATGGCTACACCTTC. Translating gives CASSRDRGYGYTF.

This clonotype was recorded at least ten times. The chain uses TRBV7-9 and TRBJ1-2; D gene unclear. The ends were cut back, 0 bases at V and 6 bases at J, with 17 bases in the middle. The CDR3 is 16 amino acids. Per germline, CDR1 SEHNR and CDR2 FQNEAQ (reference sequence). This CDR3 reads CASSLAREELIHGYTF. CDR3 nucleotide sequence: TGTGCCAGCAGCTTAGCACGGGAAGAGCTTATTCATGGCTACACCTTC.

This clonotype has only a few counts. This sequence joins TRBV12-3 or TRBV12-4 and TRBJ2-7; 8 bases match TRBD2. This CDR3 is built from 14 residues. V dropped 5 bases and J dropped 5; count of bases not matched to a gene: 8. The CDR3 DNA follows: TGTGCCAGCAGTGTAGGAGCGGGGGCCCACGAGCAGTACTTC. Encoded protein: CASSVGAGAHEQYF.

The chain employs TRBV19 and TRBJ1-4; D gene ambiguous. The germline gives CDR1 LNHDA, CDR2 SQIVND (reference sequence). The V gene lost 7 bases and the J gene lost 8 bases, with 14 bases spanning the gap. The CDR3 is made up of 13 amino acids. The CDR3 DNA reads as TGTGCCAGTACCCGAAGTGGCTCCGAAAAACTGTTTTTT. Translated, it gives CASTRSGSEKLFF.

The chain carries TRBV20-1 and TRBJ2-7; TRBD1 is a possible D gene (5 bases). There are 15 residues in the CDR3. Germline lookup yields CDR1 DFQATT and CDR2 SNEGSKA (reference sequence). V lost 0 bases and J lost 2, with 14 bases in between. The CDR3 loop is CSARDRAGITYEQYF. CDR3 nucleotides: TGCAGTGCTAGAGATCGGGCAGGGATTACCTACGAGCAGTACTTC.

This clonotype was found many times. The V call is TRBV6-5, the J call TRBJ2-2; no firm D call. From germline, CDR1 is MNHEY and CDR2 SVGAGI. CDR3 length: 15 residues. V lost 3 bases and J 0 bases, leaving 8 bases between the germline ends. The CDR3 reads CASSYSQTNTGELFF. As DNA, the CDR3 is TGTGCCAGCAGTTATAGTCAGACGAACACCGGGGAGCTGTTTTTT.

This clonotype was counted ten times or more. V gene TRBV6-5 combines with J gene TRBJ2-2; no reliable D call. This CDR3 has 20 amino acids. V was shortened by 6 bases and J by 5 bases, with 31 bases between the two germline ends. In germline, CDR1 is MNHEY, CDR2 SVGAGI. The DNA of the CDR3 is TGTGCCAGCAGCGTGGGCAGAATTAATTATGCGTTAACAAGGACCGGGGAGCTGTTTTTT. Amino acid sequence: CASSVGRINYALTRTGELFF.

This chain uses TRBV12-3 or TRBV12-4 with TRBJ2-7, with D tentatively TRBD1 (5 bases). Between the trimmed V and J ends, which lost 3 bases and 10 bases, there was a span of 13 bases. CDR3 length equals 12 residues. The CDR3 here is CASSLTLDNQYF. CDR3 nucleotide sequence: TGTGCCAGCAGTTTGACCTTGGACAATCAGTACTTC.

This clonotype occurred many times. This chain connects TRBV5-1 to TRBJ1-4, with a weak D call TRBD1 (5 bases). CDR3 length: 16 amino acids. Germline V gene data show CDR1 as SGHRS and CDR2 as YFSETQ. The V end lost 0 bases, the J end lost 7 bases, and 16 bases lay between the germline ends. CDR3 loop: CASSLGTSGGGEKLFF. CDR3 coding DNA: TGCGCCAGCAGCTTGGGGACGAGTGGCGGGGGTGAAAAACTGTTTTTT.

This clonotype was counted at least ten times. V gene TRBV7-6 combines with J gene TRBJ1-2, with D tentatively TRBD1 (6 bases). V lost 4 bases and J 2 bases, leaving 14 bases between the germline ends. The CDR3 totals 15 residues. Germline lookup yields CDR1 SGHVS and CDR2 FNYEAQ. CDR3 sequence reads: CASSSQVQGNYGYTF. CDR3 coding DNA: TGTGCCAGCAGCTCCCAGGTTCAGGGGAACTATGGCTACACCTTC.

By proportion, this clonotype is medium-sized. CDR3 amino acids: CASSANTEAFF. CDR3 sequence (DNA): TGTGCCAGCAGTGCGAACACTGAAGCTTTCTTT. J is TRBJ1-1 and V is TRBV12-3 or TRBV12-4; D gene ambiguous. CDR3 length: 11 amino acids. Trimming shortened V by 5 bases and J by 1 base, and 2 bases separated the two germline ends.

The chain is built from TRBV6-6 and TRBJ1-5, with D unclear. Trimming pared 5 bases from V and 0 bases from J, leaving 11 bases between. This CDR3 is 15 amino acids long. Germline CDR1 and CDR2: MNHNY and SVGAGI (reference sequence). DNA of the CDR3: TGTGCCAGCAGTGCGGACGGAAATAGCAATCAGCCCCAGCATTTT. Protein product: CASSADGNSNQPQHF.

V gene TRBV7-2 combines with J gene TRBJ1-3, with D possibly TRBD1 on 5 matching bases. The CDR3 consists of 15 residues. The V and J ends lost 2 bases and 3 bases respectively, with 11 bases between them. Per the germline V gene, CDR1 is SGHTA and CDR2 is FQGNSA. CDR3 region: CASSLSGSYGNTIYF. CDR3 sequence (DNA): TGTGCCAGCAGCTTATCAGGGTCTTATGGAAACACCATATATTTT. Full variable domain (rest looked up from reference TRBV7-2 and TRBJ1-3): GAGVSQSPSNKVTEKGKDVELRCDPISGHTALYWYRQSLGQGLEFLIYFQGNSAPDKSGLPSDRFSAERTGGSVSTLTIQRTQQEDSAVYLCASSLSGSYGNTIYFGEGSWLTVV.

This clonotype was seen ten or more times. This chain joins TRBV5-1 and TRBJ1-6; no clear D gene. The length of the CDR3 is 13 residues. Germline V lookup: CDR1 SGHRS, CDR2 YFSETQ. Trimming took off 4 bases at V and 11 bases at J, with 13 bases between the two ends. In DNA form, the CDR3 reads TGCGCCAGCAGCCCGCTTTCCGAACCACCCCTCCACTTT. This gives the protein CASSPLSEPPLHF. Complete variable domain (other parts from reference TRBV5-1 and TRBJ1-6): KAGVTQTPRYLIKTRGQQVTLSCSPISGHRSVSWYQQTPGQGLQFLFEYFSETQRNKGNFPGRFSGRQFSNSRSEMNVSTLELGDSALYLCASSPLSEPPLHFGNGTRLTVT.

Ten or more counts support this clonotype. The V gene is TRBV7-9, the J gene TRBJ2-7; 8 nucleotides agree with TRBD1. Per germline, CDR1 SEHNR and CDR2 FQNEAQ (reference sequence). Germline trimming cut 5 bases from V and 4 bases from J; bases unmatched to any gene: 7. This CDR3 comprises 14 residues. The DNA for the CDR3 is TGTGCCAGCAGCCTCGGACAGGGCTTTTACGAGCAGTACTTC. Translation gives CASSLGQGFYEQYF.

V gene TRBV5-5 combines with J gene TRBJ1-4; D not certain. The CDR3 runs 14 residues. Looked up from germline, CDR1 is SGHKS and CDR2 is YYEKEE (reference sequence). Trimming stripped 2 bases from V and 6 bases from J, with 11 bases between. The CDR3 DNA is TGTGCCAGCAGCTTTATTCTGGAAGATGAAAAACTGTTTTTT. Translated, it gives CASSFILEDEKLFF.

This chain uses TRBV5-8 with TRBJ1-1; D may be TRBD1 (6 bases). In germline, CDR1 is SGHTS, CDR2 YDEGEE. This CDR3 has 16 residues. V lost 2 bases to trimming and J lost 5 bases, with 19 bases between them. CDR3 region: CASSFPFATGKTEAFF. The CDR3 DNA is TGTGCCAGCAGCTTCCCTTTCGCAACAGGGAAGACTGAAGCTTTCTTT.

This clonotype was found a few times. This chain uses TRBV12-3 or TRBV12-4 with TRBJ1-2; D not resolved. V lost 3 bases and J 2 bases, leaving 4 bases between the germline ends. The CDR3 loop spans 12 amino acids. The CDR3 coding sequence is TGTGCCAGCAGTTTGGGGAACTATGGCTACACCTTC. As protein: CASSLGNYGYTF.

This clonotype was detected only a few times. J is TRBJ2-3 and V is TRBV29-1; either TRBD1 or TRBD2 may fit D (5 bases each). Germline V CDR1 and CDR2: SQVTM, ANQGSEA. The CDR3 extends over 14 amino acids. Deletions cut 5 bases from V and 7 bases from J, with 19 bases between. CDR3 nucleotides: TGCAGCGTTTCCCTTTCCGGGGCCCGAAATACGCAGTATTTT. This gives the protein CSVSLSGARNTQYF.